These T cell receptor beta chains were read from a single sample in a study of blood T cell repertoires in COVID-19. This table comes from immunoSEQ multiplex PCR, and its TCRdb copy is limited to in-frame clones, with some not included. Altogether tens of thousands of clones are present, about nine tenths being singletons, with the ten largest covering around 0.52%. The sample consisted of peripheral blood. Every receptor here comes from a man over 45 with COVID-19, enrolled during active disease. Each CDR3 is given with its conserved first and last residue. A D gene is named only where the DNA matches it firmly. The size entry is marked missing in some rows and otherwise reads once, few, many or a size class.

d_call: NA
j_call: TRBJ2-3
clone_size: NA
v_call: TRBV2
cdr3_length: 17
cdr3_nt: TGTGCCAGCAGTCTGCGACAGACCAGAGCTAGCACAGATACGCAGTATTTT
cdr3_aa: CASSLRQTRASTDTQYF

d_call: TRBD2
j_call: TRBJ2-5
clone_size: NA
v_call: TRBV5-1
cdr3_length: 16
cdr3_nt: TGCGCCAGCAGCTTTTCGACTAGCGGGAGGCAAGAGACCCAGTACTTC
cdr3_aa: CASSFSTSGRQETQYF

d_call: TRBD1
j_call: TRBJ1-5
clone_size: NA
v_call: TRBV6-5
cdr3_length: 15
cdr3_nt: TGTGCCAGCAGTAGACAGGGTTTGAGCAATCAGCCCCAGCATTTT
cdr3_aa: CASSRQGLSNQPQHF

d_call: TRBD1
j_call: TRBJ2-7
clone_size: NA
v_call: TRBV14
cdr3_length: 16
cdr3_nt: TGTGCCAGCAGCCAAGTAAGAGGGGGCCTTACCTACGAGCAGTACTTC
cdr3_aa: CASSQVRGGLTYEQYF

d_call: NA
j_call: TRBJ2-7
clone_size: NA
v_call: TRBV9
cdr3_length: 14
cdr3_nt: TGTGCCAGCAGCGTAGGCGAACTTACTTACGAGCAGTACTTC
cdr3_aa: CASSVGELTYEQYF

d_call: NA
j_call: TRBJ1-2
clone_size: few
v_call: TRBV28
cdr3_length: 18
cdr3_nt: TGTGCCAGCAGTAAACAGGGTCTATTTGGTTCGGAGAACTATGGCTACACCTTC
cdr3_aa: CASSKQGLFGSENYGYTF

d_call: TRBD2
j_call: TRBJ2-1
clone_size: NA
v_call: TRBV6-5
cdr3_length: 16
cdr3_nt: TGTGCCAGCAGTTACTCGATTGCGGGAGGGAAGAATGAGCAGTTCTTC
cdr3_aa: CASSYSIAGGKNEQFF

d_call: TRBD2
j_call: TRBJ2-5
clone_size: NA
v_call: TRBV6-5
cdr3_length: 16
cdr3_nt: TGTGCCAGCAGTTACGGGGTGCTAGCGGAAGGGGAGACCCAGTACTTC
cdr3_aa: CASSYGVLAEGETQYF

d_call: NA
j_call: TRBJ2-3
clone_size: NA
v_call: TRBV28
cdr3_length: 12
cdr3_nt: TGTGCCAGCAGTTTTTTTATAGATACGCAGTATTTT
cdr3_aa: CASSFFIDTQYF

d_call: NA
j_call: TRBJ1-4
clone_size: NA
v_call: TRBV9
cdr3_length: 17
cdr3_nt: TGTGCCAGCAGCGTAGGACCAGGGCCCTCAACTAATGAAAAACTGTTTTTT
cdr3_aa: CASSVGPGPSTNEKLFF

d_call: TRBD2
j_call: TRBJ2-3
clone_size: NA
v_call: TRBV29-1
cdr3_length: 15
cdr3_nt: TGCAGCGTCGTAAAGGGACTAGCGGTCACAGATACGCAGTATTTT
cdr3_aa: CSVVKGLAVTDTQYF

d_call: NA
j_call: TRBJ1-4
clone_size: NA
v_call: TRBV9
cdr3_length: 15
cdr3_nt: TGTGCCAGCAGCGTAGGGGGGGTCACTAATGAAAAACTGTTTTTT
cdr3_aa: CASSVGGVTNEKLFF

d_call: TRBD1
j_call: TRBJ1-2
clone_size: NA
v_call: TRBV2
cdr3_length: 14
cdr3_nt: TGTGCCAGCAGGGACAGGGGGCTGATCAGGCGCTACACCTTC
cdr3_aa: CASRDRGLIRRYTF

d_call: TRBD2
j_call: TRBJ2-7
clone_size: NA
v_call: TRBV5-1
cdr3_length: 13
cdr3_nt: TGCGCCAGCAGCTTGGGCGGGAGCGACGAGCAGTACTTC
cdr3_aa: CASSLGGSDEQYF

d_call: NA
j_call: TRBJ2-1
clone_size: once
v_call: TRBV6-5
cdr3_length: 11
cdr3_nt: TGTGCCAGCAGTTCTCGGTATGAGCAGTTCTTC
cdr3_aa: CASSSRYEQFF

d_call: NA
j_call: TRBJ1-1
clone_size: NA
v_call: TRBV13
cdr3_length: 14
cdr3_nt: TGTGCCAGCAGCTTAGGCCACAGTCCCGCTGAAGCTTTCTTT
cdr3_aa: CASSLGHSPAEAFF

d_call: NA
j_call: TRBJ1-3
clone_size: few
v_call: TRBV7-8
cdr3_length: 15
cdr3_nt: TGTGCCAGCAGCTTTAACTCCCTGTCTGGAAACACCATATATTTT
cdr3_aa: CASSFNSLSGNTIYF

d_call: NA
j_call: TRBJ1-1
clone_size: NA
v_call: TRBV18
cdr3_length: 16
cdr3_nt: TGTGCCAGCTCATCGCCTGAGACTCGTTCGAACACTGAAGCTTTCTTT
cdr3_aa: CASSSPETRSNTEAFF

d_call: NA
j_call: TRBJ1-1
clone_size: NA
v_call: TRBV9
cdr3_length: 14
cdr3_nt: TGTGCCAGCAGCGTAGGGAGGGAGAACACTGAAGCTTTCTTT
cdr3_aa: CASSVGRENTEAFF

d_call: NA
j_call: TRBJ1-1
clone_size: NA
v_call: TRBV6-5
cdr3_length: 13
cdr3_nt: TGTGCCAGCAGTTACTCCCTCGGAGCTGAAGCTTTCTTT
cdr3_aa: CASSYSLGAEAFF

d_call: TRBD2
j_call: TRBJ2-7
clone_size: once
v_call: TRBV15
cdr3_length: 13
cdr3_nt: TGTGCCACCAGTGCGACTAGCGGCTACGAGCAGTACTTC
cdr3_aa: CATSATSGYEQYF

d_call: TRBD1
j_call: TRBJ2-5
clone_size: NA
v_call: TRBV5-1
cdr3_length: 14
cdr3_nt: TGCGCCAGCAGCCCAGGACAGGGACAAGAGACCCAGTACTTC
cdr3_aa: CASSPGQGQETQYF

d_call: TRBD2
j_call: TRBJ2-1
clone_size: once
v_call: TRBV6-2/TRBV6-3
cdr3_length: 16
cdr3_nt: TGTGCCAGCAGTTACTCTAGGCGGGAGGGCCTTCATGAGCAGTTCTTC
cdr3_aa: CASSYSRREGLHEQFF

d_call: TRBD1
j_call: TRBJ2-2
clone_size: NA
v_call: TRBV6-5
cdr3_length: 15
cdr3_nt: TGTGCCAGCAGTCTGGGACAGGGACTCACCGGGGAGCTGTTTTTT
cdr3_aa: CASSLGQGLTGELFF

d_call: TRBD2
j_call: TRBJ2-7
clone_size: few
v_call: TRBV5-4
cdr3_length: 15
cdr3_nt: TGTGCCAGCAGCGGAAGGACTAGCTCGGTCCACGAGCAGTACTTC
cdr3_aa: CASSGRTSSVHEQYF

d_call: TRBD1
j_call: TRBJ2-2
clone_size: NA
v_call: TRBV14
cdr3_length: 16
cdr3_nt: TGTGCCAGCAGCCGCAGGACAGGGGGCAGCATCGGGGAGCTGTTTTTT
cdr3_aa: CASSRRTGGSIGELFF

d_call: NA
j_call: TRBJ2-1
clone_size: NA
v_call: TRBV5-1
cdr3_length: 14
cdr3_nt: TGCGCCAGCAGCTTGGAACTAGACTACAATGAGCAGTTCTTC
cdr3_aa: CASSLELDYNEQFF

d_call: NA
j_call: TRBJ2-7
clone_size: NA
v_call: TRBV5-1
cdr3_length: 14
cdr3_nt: TGCGCCAGCAGCCTCGGGAGACTTTCCTACGAGCAGTACTTC
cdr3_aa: CASSLGRLSYEQYF

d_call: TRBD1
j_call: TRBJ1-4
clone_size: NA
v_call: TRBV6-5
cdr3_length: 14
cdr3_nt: TGTGCCAGCAGCCTAGACAGGGGCGGCGTAAAACTGTTTTTT
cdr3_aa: CASSLDRGGVKLFF

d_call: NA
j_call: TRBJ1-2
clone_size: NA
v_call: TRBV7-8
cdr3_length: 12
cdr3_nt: TGTGCCAGCAGCTCGCACGGGGGTGGCTACACCTTC
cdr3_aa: CASSSHGGGYTF

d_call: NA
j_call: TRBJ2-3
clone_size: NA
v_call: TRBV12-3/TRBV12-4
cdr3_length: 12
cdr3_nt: TGTGCCAGCAGCCGGGGTAGGGATACGCAGTATTTT
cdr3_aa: CASSRGRDTQYF

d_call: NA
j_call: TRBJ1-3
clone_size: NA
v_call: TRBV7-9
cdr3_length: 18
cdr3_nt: TGTGCCAGCAGCTCCCCTACAGGGCAGGTACTTTCTGGAAACACCATATATTTT
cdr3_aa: CASSSPTGQVLSGNTIYF

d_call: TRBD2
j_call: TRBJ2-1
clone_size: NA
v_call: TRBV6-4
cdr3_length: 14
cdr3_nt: TGTGCCAGCAGCCCGGGACTAGATTACAATGAGCAGTTCTTC
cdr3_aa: CASSPGLDYNEQFF